A selection of T cell receptor beta chains follows, all from one sample in a study of read filtering for tumor transcriptome and immune sequencing. TCRdb reprocessed the reads with MiXCR, giving one entry per CDR3 protein. The profile shows roughly 130,000 distinct CDR3 sequences, approximately 12% of them singletons. The sequencing input was a population of CD138-negative cells sorted from bone marrow. The origin of the receptors is a donor aged 40 or over with multiple myeloma. CDR3s include the opening cysteine and the closing phenylalanine or tryptophan. The order of the fields is D gene, CDR3 length, V gene, clone size, J gene, CDR3 protein, CDR3 DNA. D genes are given only for firm matches. Expanded clones get a size class; other rows say once, few or many, or leave the size out.

NA	15	TRBV6-6	many	TRBJ1-5	CASSYGEGPGQPQHF	TGTGCCAGCAGTTACGGCGAAGGTCCAGGGCAGCCCCAGCATTTT
NA	16	TRBV13	many	TRBJ2-3	CASSFGAGSSTDTQYF	TGTGCCAGCAGCTTCGGTGCCGGGTCTAGCACAGATACGCAGTATTTT
NA	15	TRBV20-1	many	TRBJ1-5	CSARQPVGSNQPQHF	TGCAGTGCTCGACAGCCCGTAGGAAGTAATCAGCCCCAGCATTTT
NA	14	TRBV7-2	many	TRBJ1-3	CASSLTGGGNTIYF	TGTGCCAGCAGCTTAACTGGAGGTGGAAACACCATATATTTT
TRBD1	16	TRBV29-1	few	TRBJ1-3	CSARHGTGGSGNTIYF	TGCAGCGCAAGGCACGGGACAGGGGGCTCTGGAAACACCATATATTTT
NA	15	TRBV7-2	few	TRBJ1-5	CASSFGGSLNQPQHF	TGTGCCAGCAGCTTCGGGGGTTCCCTAAATCAGCCCCAGCATTTT
NA	15	TRBV11-3	many	TRBJ2-1	CASSLSRDHYNEQFF	TGTGCCAGCAGCTTATCACGGGACCATTACAATGAGCAGTTCTTC
TRBD1	14	TRBV7-9	many	TRBJ2-7	CASSGDRSSYEQYF	TGTGCCAGCAGCGGGGACAGGAGCTCCTACGAGCAGTACTTC
NA	15	TRBV28	many	TRBJ2-1	CASSFSGDWDNEQFF	TGTGCCAGCAGTTTTAGTGGAGATTGGGACAATGAGCAGTTCTTC
NA	15	TRBV4-1	many	TRBJ1-2	CASSPPPGQSYGYTF	TGCGCCAGCAGCCCGCCGCCCGGACAGTCCTATGGCTACACCTTC
NA	12	TRBV20-1	many	TRBJ2-5	CSASFYQETQYF	TGCAGTGCTAGTTTCTACCAAGAGACCCAGTACTTC
TRBD2	17	TRBV6-5	many	TRBJ2-2	CASRSSGTSGITGELFF	TGTGCCAGCAGGTCATCCGGGACTAGCGGAATCACCGGGGAGCTGTTTTTT
NA	9	TRBV6-5	many	TRBJ1-1	CASSYEAFF	TGTGCCAGCAGTTACGAAGCTTTCTTT
TRBD1	15	TRBV29-1	NA	TRBJ2-2	CSVGSGTGAAGELFF	TGCAGCGTTGGCTCCGGGACAGGGGCAGCCGGGGAGCTGTTTTTT
NA	15	TRBV5-1	many	TRBJ2-2	CASSPRTYDTGELFF	TGCGCCAGCAGTCCAAGGACGTACGACACCGGGGAGCTGTTTTTT
TRBD2	16	TRBV7-2	many	TRBJ2-1	CASSSRLAGDYNEQFF	TGTGCCAGCAGCTCAAGACTAGCGGGGGACTACAATGAGCAGTTCTTC
NA	13	TRBV11-2	many	TRBJ2-2	CASSQTSTGELFF	TGTGCCAGCAGCCAGACTAGCACCGGGGAGCTGTTTTTT
NA	15	TRBV28	many	TRBJ2-1	CASSFGGHSYNEQFF	TGTGCCAGCAGTTTTGGGGGACATTCTTACAATGAGCAGTTCTTC
NA	16	TRBV6-5	many	TRBJ2-3	CASSYRGLVGTDTQYF	TGTGCCAGCAGTTACCGCGGGCTAGTGGGCACAGATACGCAGTATTTT
NA	15	TRBV3-1	many	TRBJ2-1	CASSQDWDAYNEQFF	TGTGCCAGCAGCCAAGATTGGGACGCATACAATGAGCAGTTCTTC
TRBD1	13	TRBV10-3	many	TRBJ1-5	CAIRDRENQPQHF	TGTGCCATCCGGGACAGGGAAAATCAGCCCCAGCATTTT
NA	12	TRBV5-1	NA	TRBJ2-7	CASSLRAEEQYF	TGCGCCAGCAGCTTGAGGGCCGAGGAGCAGTACTTC
TRBD1	16	TRBV4-2	few	TRBJ2-5	CASSQSGQGARETQYF	TGTGCCAGCAGCCAATCAGGACAGGGGGCGCGTGAGACCCAGTACTTC
NA	11	TRBV6-1	many	TRBJ2-1	CASSELRQQFF	TGTGCCAGCAGTGAATTGCGTCAGCAGTTCTTC
NA	14	TRBV11-1	medium-sized	TRBJ2-2	CASSKRTTTGELFF	TGTGCCAGCAGCAAAAGGACAACCACCGGGGAGCTGTTTTTT
TRBD2	16	TRBV27	many	TRBJ2-2	CASSLFGGGRTGELFF	TGTGCCAGCAGTTTATTCGGGGGGGGCCGCACCGGGGAGCTGTTTTTT
NA	17	TRBV5-1	many	TRBJ2-6	CASSPWTQSSGANVLTF	TGCGCCAGCAGCCCCTGGACCCAGAGCTCTGGGGCCAACGTCCTGACTTTC
TRBD1	19	TRBV11-2	few	TRBJ2-3	CASSSHGQGTNSSTDTQYF	TGTGCCAGCAGCTCTCACGGACAGGGGACCAACTCTAGCACAGATACGCAGTATTTT
TRBD2	18	TRBV9	many	TRBJ2-7	CASSVGLAGPAYLYEQYF	TGTGCCAGCAGCGTAGGTCTAGCGGGGCCGGCCTATCTCTACGAGCAGTACTTC
NA	14	TRBV7-8	many	TRBJ2-5	CASRQWTEEETQYF	TGTGCCAGCAGGCAGTGGACAGAAGAAGAGACCCAGTACTTC
NA	17	TRBV5-1	few	TRBJ2-3	CASSLYLVGDLADTQYF	TGCGCCAGCAGCTTGTATCTAGTGGGAGATCTGGCAGATACGCAGTATTTT
NA	15	TRBV20-1	many	TRBJ2-1	CSANDRPNIQNEQFF	TGCAGTGCAAATGACAGGCCCAACATACAAAATGAGCAGTTCTTC
NA	15	TRBV5-1	many	TRBJ2-2	CASSPHGANTGELFF	TGCGCCAGCAGCCCGCACGGGGCGAACACCGGGGAGCTGTTTTTT
TRBD2	17	TRBV20-1	many	TRBJ2-3	CSAPPRTSGRGADTQYF	TGCAGTGCCCCCCCGCGGACTAGCGGGAGGGGGGCAGATACGCAGTATTTT
NA	17	TRBV15	many	TRBJ1-4	CATSRDRLRVANEKLFF	TGTGCCACCAGCAGAGATAGGCTCAGGGTGGCTAATGAAAAACTGTTTTTT
NA	16	TRBV12-3/TRBV12-4	few	TRBJ1-1	CASMGWGVLGYTEAFF	TGTGCCAGCATGGGATGGGGGGTGCTAGGGTACACTGAAGCTTTCTTT
NA	14	TRBV7-9	many	TRBJ1-1	CASSLASKNTEAFF	TGTGCCAGCAGCTTAGCGTCTAAAAACACTGAAGCTTTCTTT
TRBD1	16	TRBV20-1	NA	TRBJ1-3	CSARDYTGGPGNTIYF	TGCAGTGCTAGAGATTATACAGGGGGCCCTGGAAACACCATATATTTT
TRBD1	16	TRBV9	few	TRBJ1-1	CASSAGGTGMNTEAFF	TGTGCCAGCAGCGCGGGGGGGACAGGCATGAACACTGAAGCTTTCTTT